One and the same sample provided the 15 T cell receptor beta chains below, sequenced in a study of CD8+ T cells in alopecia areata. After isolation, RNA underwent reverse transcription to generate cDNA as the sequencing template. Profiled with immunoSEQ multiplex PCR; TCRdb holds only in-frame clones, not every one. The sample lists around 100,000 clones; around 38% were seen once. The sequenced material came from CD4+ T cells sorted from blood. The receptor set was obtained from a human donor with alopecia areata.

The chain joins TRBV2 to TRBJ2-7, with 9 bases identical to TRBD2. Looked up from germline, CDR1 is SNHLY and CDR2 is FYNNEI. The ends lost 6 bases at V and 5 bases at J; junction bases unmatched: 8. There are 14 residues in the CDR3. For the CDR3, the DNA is TGTGCCAGCAGGAGTAGCGGGAGTGTACACGAGCAGTACTTC. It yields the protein CASRSSGSVHEQYF.

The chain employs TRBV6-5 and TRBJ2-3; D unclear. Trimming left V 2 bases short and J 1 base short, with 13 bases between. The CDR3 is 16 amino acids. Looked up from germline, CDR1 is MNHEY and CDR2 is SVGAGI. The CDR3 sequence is CASSYSSIGGTDTQYF. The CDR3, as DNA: TGTGCCAGCAGTTACAGCTCCATCGGAGGCACAGATACGCAGTATTTT.

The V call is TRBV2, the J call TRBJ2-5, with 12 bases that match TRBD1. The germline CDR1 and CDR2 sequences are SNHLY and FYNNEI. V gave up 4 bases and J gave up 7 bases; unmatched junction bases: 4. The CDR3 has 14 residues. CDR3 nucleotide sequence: TGTGCCAGCAGTGGGGACAGGGGGCAGGGGACCCAGTACTTC. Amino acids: CASSGDRGQGTQYF. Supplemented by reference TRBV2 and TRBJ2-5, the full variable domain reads EPEVTQTPSHQVTQMGQEVILRCVPISNHLYFYWYRQILGQKVEFLVSFYNNEISEKSEIFDDQFSVERPDGSNFTLKIRSTKLEDSAMYFCASSGDRGQGTQYFGPGTRLLVL.

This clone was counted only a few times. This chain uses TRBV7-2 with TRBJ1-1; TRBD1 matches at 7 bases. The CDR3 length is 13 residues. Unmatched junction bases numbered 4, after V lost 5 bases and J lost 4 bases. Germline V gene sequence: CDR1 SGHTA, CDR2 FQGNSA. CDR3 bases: TGTGCCAGCAGCCCCCACAGGGGCACTGAAGCTTTCTTT. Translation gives CASSPHRGTEAFF. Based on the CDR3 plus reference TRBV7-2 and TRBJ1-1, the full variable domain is GAGVSQSPSNKVTEKGKDVELRCDPISGHTALYWYRQSLGQGLEFLIYFQGNSAPDKSGLPSDRFSAERTGGSVSTLTIQRTQQEDSAVYLCASSPHRGTEAFFGQGTRLTVV.

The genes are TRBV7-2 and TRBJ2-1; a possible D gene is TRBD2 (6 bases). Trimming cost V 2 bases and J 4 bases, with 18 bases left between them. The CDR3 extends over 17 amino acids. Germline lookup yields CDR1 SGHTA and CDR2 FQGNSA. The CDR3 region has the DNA TGTGCCAGCAGCTTATACGGCGGGACCGATAGATACAATGAGCAGTTCTTC. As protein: CASSLYGGTDRYNEQFF.

The CDR3 is CASMTRRASTLYEQYF. DNA of the CDR3: TGTGCCAGCATGACCCGCCGGGCTAGTACTCTCTACGAGCAGTACTTC. V and J are TRBV28 and TRBJ2-7; no reliable D call. The CDR3 totals 16 residues. Trimming pared 7 bases from V and 3 bases from J, leaving 22 bases between. Germline assignment: CDR1 MDHEN and CDR2 SYDVKM. Filled out from reference TRBV28 and TRBJ2-7, the complete variable domain reads DVKVTQSSRYLVKRTGEKVFLECVQDMDHENMFWYRQDPGLGLRLIYFSYDVKMKEKGDIPEGYSVSREKKERFSLILESASTNQTSMYLCASMTRRASTLYEQYFGPGTRLTVT.

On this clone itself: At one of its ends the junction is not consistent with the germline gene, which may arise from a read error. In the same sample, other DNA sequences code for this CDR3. The CDR3 sequence is CASSLTGGPGYGYTF. For the CDR3, the DNA is TGTGCCAGTAGTTTGACGGGGGGCCCGGGCTATGGCTACACCTTC. The chain links TRBV27 to TRBJ1-2; D is perhaps TRBD1 (6 bases). The CDR3 has 15 amino acids. Looked up from germline, CDR1 is MNHEY and CDR2 is SMNVEV (reference sequence).

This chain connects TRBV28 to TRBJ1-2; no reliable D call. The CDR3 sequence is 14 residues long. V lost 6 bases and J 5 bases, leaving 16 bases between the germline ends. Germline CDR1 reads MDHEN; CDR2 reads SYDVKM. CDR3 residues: CASRRVSTAYGYTF. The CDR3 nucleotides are TGTGCCAGCAGACGCGTTTCGACGGCGTATGGCTACACCTTC.

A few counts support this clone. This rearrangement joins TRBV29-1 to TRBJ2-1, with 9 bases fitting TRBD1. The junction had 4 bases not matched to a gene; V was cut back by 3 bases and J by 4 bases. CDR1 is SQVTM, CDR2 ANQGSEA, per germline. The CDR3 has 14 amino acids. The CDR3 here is CSVDLGQGYNEQFF. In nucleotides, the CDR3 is TGCAGCGTTGACCTTGGACAGGGGTACAATGAGCAGTTCTTC.

The CDR3 DNA follows: TGTGCCAGCAGTCCCCTCCCGGGGATCTATGGCTACACCTTC. It translates to CASSPLPGIYGYTF. This chain joins TRBV28 and TRBJ1-2; D ambiguous. V shed 5 bases and J shed 4 bases, with 14 bases lying between them. The CDR3 extends over 14 amino acids. In germline, CDR1 is MDHEN, CDR2 SYDVKM.

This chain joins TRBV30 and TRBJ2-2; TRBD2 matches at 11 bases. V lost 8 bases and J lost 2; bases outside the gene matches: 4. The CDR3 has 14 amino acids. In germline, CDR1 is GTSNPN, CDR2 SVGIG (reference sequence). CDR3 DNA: TGTGCCCGAACTAGCGGGGGAAACACCGGGGAGCTGTTTTTT. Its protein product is CARTSGGNTGELFF.

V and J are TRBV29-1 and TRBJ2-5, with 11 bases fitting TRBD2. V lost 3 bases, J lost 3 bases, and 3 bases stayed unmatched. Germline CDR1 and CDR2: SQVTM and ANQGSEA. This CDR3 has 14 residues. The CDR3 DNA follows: TGCAGCGTTGATCTTAGCGGGGGGGAAGAGACCCAGTACTTC. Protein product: CSVDLSGGEETQYF.

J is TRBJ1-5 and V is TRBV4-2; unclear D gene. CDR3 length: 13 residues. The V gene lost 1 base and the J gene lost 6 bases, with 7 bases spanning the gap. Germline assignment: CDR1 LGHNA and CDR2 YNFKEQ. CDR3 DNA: TGTGCCAGCAGCCAAGGAGCAGTTCAGCCCCAGCATTTT. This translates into CASSQGAVQPQHF.

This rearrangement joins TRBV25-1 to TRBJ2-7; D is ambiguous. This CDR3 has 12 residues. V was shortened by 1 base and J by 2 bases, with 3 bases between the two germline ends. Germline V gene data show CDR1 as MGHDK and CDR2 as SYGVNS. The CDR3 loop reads CASSESPYEQYF. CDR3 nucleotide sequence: TGTGCCAGCAGTGAATCTCCCTACGAGCAGTACTTC.

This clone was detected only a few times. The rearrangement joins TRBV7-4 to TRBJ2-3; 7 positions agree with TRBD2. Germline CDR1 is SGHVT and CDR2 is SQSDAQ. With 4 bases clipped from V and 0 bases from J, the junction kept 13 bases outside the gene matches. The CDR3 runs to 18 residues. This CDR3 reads CASSSQRGIKTSTDTQYF. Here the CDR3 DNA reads TGTGCCAGCAGCTCACAGCGGGGAATTAAAACTAGCACAGATACGCAGTATTTT.